The TCR beta chain under discussion was sequenced for a study of blood T cell repertoires in COVID-19. Study in general: Samples came from the United States, Italy and Spain, spanning acute and convalescent COVID-19. PBMCs, B-cell-depleted T cells, or T cells provided the cDNA or gDNA that made up the material.

With 6 bases removed from V and 5 bases from J, the gap between germline ends came to 13 bases. The CDR3 extends over 13 amino acids. Profiling relied on immunoSEQ multiplex PCR, and the TCRdb table lists in-frame clones only, not all of them. The sample includes over 60,000 clones, 82% of them seen just once. The specimen was peripheral blood. The chain has TRBV12-3 or TRBV12-4 and TRBJ2-5, with D unresolved. The receptor's source is a man at least 80 years old with active COVID-19. The CDR3 region has the DNA TGTGCCAGCAGGTCGGCAGGATTCGAGACCCAGTACTTC. This encodes CASRSAGFETQYF.